What follows are 26 T cell receptor beta chains derived from one specimen sequenced in a study of shared clonotypes between healthy human individuals. Measured with immunoSEQ multiplex PCR; TCRdb has only the in-frame clones, and not every one. The sample has roughly 410,000 clones, about 97% seen once; the top ten hold 0.25% to 0.35%. Source material: memory CD8+ T cells sorted from blood. Subset in this sample: CD45RO+ cells pooled with CCR7-negative TemRA cells. Receptors were obtained from a young man in good health.

The J gene is TRBJ1-2, the V gene TRBV27; D is unclear. The V gene lost 2 bases and the J gene lost 0 bases, with 7 bases spanning the gap. This CDR3 is built from 14 residues. Per the germline V gene, CDR1 is MNHEY and CDR2 is SMNVEV (reference sequence). The chain's CDR3 is CASSLGAPNYGYTF. The DNA of the CDR3 is TGTGCCAGCAGTTTAGGCGCCCCTAACTATGGCTACACCTTC.

The chain is built from TRBV28 and TRBJ2-3, with D perhaps TRBD1 (6 bases). This CDR3 contains 15 residues. Germline CDR1 is MDHEN and CDR2 is SYDVKM. Trimming left V 3 bases short and J 6 bases short, with 16 bases between. CDR3 sequence reads: CASSFASRGRDTQYF. CDR3 DNA sequence: TGTGCCAGCAGTTTTGCGTCCAGGGGACGCGATACGCAGTATTTT.

The sample holds one count of this clone. The rearrangement joins TRBV5-6 to TRBJ2-1; tentatively, D is TRBD1 or TRBD2 (5 bases each). The CDR3 extends over 14 amino acids. Germline CDR1 and CDR2: SGHDT and YYEEEE. The germline V and J ends were trimmed by 4 bases and 4 bases, with 12 bases remaining between them. Here the CDR3 reads CASSLGAPYNEQFF. The CDR3 DNA is TGTGCCAGCAGCCTCGGGGCTCCTTACAATGAGCAGTTCTTC.

The genes are TRBV28 and TRBJ2-7; no clear D gene. The germline CDR1 and CDR2 sequences are MDHEN and SYDVKM. Trimming took off 6 bases at V and 4 bases at J, with 10 bases between the two ends. This CDR3 region has 12 residues. The CDR3 here is CASRRSQYEQYF. The CDR3 DNA follows: TGTGCCAGCAGACGATCCCAGTACGAGCAGTACTTC.

This chain uses TRBV30 with TRBJ2-7; tentatively, D is TRBD1 or TRBD2 (6 bases each). Germline V gene data show CDR1 as GTSNPN and CDR2 as SVGIG (reference sequence). The V and J ends lost 0 bases and 6 bases respectively, with 9 bases between them. This CDR3 is built from 12 residues. CDR3 in DNA: TGTGCCTGGAGTGTAGGGGGGCCCGAGCAGTACTTC. It encodes CAWSVGGPEQYF.

The chain combines TRBV30 with TRBJ2-1, with 10 bases fitting TRBD2. The trim removed 1 base at V and 6 bases at J, leaving 3 bases unmatched. Germline CDR1 reads GTSNPN; CDR2 reads SVGIG (reference sequence). CDR3 length: 14 amino acids. CDR3 in DNA: TGTGCCTGGAGTGGAAGCGGGAGGGCCAATGAGCAGTTCTTC. It is translated as CAWSGSGRANEQFF.

The chain has TRBV13 and TRBJ2-3, with D maybe TRBD2 (6 bases). V was shortened by 1 base and J by 4 bases, with 6 bases between the two germline ends. The CDR3 loop spans 13 amino acids. Looked up from germline, CDR1 is PRHDT and CDR2 is FYEKMQ (reference sequence). In nucleotides, the CDR3 is TGTGCCAGCAGCTTAGCGGGAGCAGATACGCAGTATTTT. As protein: CASSLAGADTQYF.

J is TRBJ2-2 and V is TRBV10-3; TRBD1 matches 11 bases. V was clipped by 7 bases and J by 6 bases; unmatched bases: 4. There are 14 residues in the CDR3. Germline CDR1 reads ENHRY; CDR2 reads SYGVKD. The DNA for the CDR3 is TGTGCCATCAAAGGACAGGGGGCTGCCGGGGAGCTGTTTTTT. Translated: CAIKGQGAAGELFF.

V and J are TRBV5-6 and TRBJ1-5, with D possibly matching TRBD1 (5 bases). Germline assignment: CDR1 SGHDT and CDR2 YYEEEE. The V end lost 5 bases, the J end lost 2 bases, and 14 bases lay between the germline ends. The CDR3 spans 15 residues. The CDR3 DNA follows: TGTGCCAGCAGTGGGGGACTTAGGGGCAATCAGCCCCAGCATTTT. This encodes CASSGGLRGNQPQHF.

The rearrangement joins TRBV5-4 to TRBJ2-3; 7 bases agree with TRBD2. The CDR3 length is 16 residues. J lost 5 bases, V lost 1 base, and 10 bases had no gene match. CDR1 is SGHNT and CDR2 is YYREEE in the germline V gene (reference sequence). The CDR3 reads CASSLRSGKHKDTQYF. CDR3 in DNA: TGTGCCAGCAGCTTGAGGAGCGGGAAACACAAAGATACGCAGTATTTT.

The rearrangement joins TRBV5-1 to TRBJ2-7; 8 bases fit TRBD1. V lost 4 bases, J lost 5 bases, and 8 bases stayed unmatched. The CDR3 consists of 14 residues. Looked up from germline, CDR1 is SGHRS and CDR2 is YFSETQ. The CDR3 DNA follows: TGCGCCAGCAGCCCACAGGGGGTGACGCACGAGCAGTACTTC. It specifies CASSPQGVTHEQYF.

The V gene is TRBV10-2, the J gene TRBJ2-7; 8 positions match TRBD2. The CDR3 runs to 14 residues. CDR1 and CDR2 (germline): WSHSY, SAAADI. The junction had 6 bases not matched to a gene; V was cut back by 6 bases and J by 2 bases. The CDR3 spells CASRPGLAAYEQYF. For the CDR3, the DNA is TGCGCCAGCAGACCCGGACTAGCTGCCTACGAGCAGTACTTC.

The chain has TRBV19 and TRBJ2-1, with 8 bases aligning to TRBD2. With V trimmed by 6 bases and J by 10 bases, 8 bases remained unmatched. CDR1 is LNHDA, CDR2 SQIVND, per germline (reference sequence). This CDR3 spans 13 amino acids. The CDR3 sequence: CASSRGRQGEQFF. In nucleotides, the CDR3 is TGTGCCAGTAGCCGCGGGAGGCAAGGGGAGCAGTTCTTC.

The chain has TRBV2 and TRBJ2-7; 14 bases map to TRBD2. Germline loops: CDR1 SNHLY, CDR2 FYNNEI. The CDR3 consists of 16 residues. The V gene end was trimmed by 7 bases and the J gene end by 1 base; junction bases not matched to a gene: 6. DNA for the CDR3: TGTGCCAGCAAAAGACTAGCGGGAGGGCTTTCCTACGAGCAGTACTTC. Protein product: CASKRLAGGLSYEQYF. The full variable domain, completed using reference TRBV2 and TRBJ2-7, is EPEVTQTPSHQVTQMGQEVILRCVPISNHLYFYWYRQILGQKVEFLVSFYNNEISEKSEIFDDQFSVERPDGSNFTLKIRSTKLEDSAMYFCASKRLAGGLSYEQYFGPGTRLTVT.

This chain uses TRBV11-2 with TRBJ2-1; a weak D match, TRBD2 (5 bases). The V end lost 3 bases, the J end lost 0 bases, and 6 bases lay between the germline ends. The CDR3 is 14 amino acids. Looked up from germline, CDR1 is SGHAT and CDR2 is FQNNGV. The CDR3 sequence: CASSFAGSYNEQFF. CDR3 in DNA: TGTGCCAGCAGCTTTGCGGGCTCCTACAATGAGCAGTTCTTC.

This clone was detected only once. J is TRBJ1-2 and V is TRBV27, with D possibly being TRBD1 (5 bases). Per germline, CDR1 MNHEY and CDR2 SMNVEV (reference sequence). Trimming took 5 bases from V and 4 from J, leaving 20 bases between them. This CDR3 has 16 residues. The CDR3 DNA reads as TGTGCCAGCAGTCTTAGAGGGTACAGGATTCCCTATGGCTACACCTTC. This translates into CASSLRGYRIPYGYTF.

The chain combines TRBV11-3 with TRBJ2-3, with D perhaps TRBD2 (5 bases). V gave up 0 bases and J gave up 6 bases, with 7 bases separating them. Germline CDR1 SGHNT, CDR2 YENEEA. CDR3 size: 13 residues. In DNA form, the CDR3 reads TGTGCCAGCAGCTTAGAAGGCGGGGATACGCAGTATTTT. The encoded protein is CASSLEGGDTQYF.

This chain uses TRBV18 with TRBJ2-7; 14 bases match TRBD2. The V gene end was trimmed by 3 bases and the J gene end by 2 bases; junction bases not matched to a gene: 3. Germline CDR1 reads KGHSH; CDR2 reads LQKENI. The CDR3 runs 16 residues. CDR3 nucleotide sequence: TGTGCCAGCTCACCTAGACTAGCGGGAGGGCCCTACGAGCAGTACTTC. As protein: CASSPRLAGGPYEQYF.

This rearrangement joins TRBV10-3 to TRBJ1-6; 7 bases map to TRBD1. This CDR3 has 13 amino acids. Germline CDR1 reads ENHRY; CDR2 reads SYGVKD. Trimming took 6 bases from V and 7 from J; bases not matched to a gene: 3. The CDR3 here is CAIRGTANSPLHF. The CDR3 DNA follows: TGTGCCATCAGGGGGACAGCAAATTCACCCCTCCACTTT.

This clone was recorded once. One end of the junction is discordant with germline, which a read error may explain. The chain carries TRBV5-1 and TRBJ1-5; TRBD1 might be the D (6 bases). This CDR3 region has 14 residues. Per germline, CDR1 SGHRS and CDR2 YFSETQ. CDR3 in amino acids: CASRLDSKDQPQHF. The CDR3 DNA reads as TGCGCCAGCAGATTGGACAGCAAAGATCAGCCCCAGCATTTT.

The chain has TRBV15 and TRBJ1-5, with TRBD1 identical over 10 bases. The germline CDR1 and CDR2 sequences are LNHNV and YYDKDF (reference sequence). The CDR3 length is 14 residues. Trimming cost V 6 bases and J 2 bases; bases outside gene matches: 1. DNA of the CDR3: TGTGCCACCAGAGGGACAGGGGGCAATCAGCCCCAGCATTTT. Its translation: CATRGTGGNQPQHF. The full variable domain, completed using reference TRBV15 and TRBJ1-5, is DAMVIQNPRYQVTQFGKPVTLSCSQTLNHNVMYWYQQKSSQAPKLLFHYYDKDFNNEADTPDNFQSRRPNTSFCFLDIRSPGLGDTAMYLCATRGTGGNQPQHFGDGTRLSIL.

The V gene is TRBV7-2, the J gene TRBJ2-3, with D uncertain. The V and J ends lost 5 bases and 11 bases respectively, with 11 bases between them. Germline V gives CDR1 SGHTA, CDR2 FQGNSA. The CDR3 is 11 amino acids. The CDR3 region is CASSLTLKQYF. The CDR3 DNA is TGTGCCAGCAGCCTCACCCTTAAGCAGTATTTT.

The chain combines TRBV7-6 with TRBJ1-4, with unresolved D. CDR3 length equals 15 residues. V was pared by 1 base and J by 11 bases, with 17 bases between. Germline loops: CDR1 SGHVS, CDR2 FNYEAQ. This CDR3 reads CASSLGSAVSDKLFF. The CDR3 DNA reads as TGTGCCAGCAGCTTAGGGTCGGCAGTATCGGATAAACTGTTTTTT.

The V gene is TRBV4-2, the J gene TRBJ1-1; D possibly corresponds to TRBD1 (5 bases). Trimming shortened V by 0 bases and J by 1 base, and 9 bases separated the two germline ends. CDR1 LGHNA and CDR2 YNFKEQ come from the germline V gene. CDR3 length: 15 amino acids. The CDR3 reads CASSQDHGGNTEAFF. CDR3 sequence (DNA): TGTGCCAGCAGCCAAGATCATGGGGGGAACACTGAAGCTTTCTTT.

The J gene is TRBJ1-5, the V gene TRBV6-5, with D tentatively TRBD1 (6 bases). CDR3 length: 13 amino acids. The V end was cut by 2 bases, the J end by 4 bases, with 6 bases between. The germline V gene has CDR1 MNHEY and CDR2 SVGAGI. The CDR3 loop is CASSYGTNQPQHF. The CDR3 nucleotides are TGTGCCAGCAGTTACGGGACAAATCAGCCCCAGCATTTT.

This chain connects TRBV7-3 to TRBJ2-1, with 7 bases fitting TRBD2. This CDR3 has 13 residues. Germline lookup yields CDR1 SGHTA and CDR2 FQGTGA. J was trimmed by 9 bases and V by 3 bases; bases with no gene match: 5. In DNA, the CDR3 is TGTGCCAGCAGCTTGCGCGGGAGCGGTGAGCAGTTCTTC. The encoded protein is CASSLRGSGEQFF.